This TCR beta chain was identified during a study of blood T cells in healthy people across ages. Germline V gene lookup returns CDR1 SGHRS and CDR2 YFSETQ. Trimming took 4 bases from V and 7 from J, leaving 12 bases between them. The CDR3 sequence is 14 residues long. A J-beta primer mix and a sample-barcoded 5' primer were used in a second PCR of roughly 6 to 11 cycles. A tag from a template-switch adaptor with 12 random nucleotides marked each cDNA molecule. From the 5' RACE reads, TCRdb called clonotypes with MiXCR, one entry per CDR3 protein. Seen here are 600,000 to 900,000 distinct CDR3 sequences, around 24% observed once, and the top ten hold 3%. Every donor gave 9.5 to 10 milliliters of peripheral blood. This clonotype has only a few counts. Its antigen is undetermined. Study-wide findings and caveats: The recorded TCR beta diversity per million T cells decreased in a roughly linear manner with age. Strong correlation was found linking TCR beta diversity to naive T cell percentage.

These data were also filed under a second study, of T cells of mothers and their children.

The material sequenced was blood. This rearrangement joins TRBV5-1 to TRBJ1-6, with D possibly TRBD1 on 5 matching bases. This receptor was obtained from a boy younger than 18 in good health. This CDR3 is CASSLMDKNSPLHF. Written as DNA, the CDR3 is TGCGCCAGCAGCCTAATGGACAAAAATTCACCCCTCCACTTT.